These 25 T cell receptor beta chains originate from one sample sequenced in a study of blood T cell repertoires in COVID-19. Clones were sequenced by immunoSEQ multiplex PCR, and TCRdb holds only the in-frame ones, with some missing. The table has about 48,000 clones, approximately 88% seen once. The specimen was peripheral blood. These receptors were obtained from a man between 65 and 85 years old with acute or convalescent COVID-19.

The V call is TRBV24-1, the J call TRBJ2-5, with 7 bases that match TRBD2. Germline CDR1 KGHDR, CDR2 SFDVKD. With 5 bases clipped from V and 5 bases from J, the junction kept 4 bases outside the gene matches. This CDR3 is built from 13 residues. CDR3 sequence reads: CATSGQGGETQYF. The CDR3 DNA reads TGTGCCACCAGTGGCCAGGGAGGGGAGACCCAGTACTTC.

The V gene is TRBV4-3, the J gene TRBJ2-1; 11 bases align to TRBD2. This CDR3 comprises 16 residues. Germline values: CDR1 LGHNA, CDR2 YSLEER. With V trimmed by 3 bases and J by 5 bases, 6 bases remained unmatched. The DNA of the CDR3 is TGCGCCAGCAGCCAGTCCATAGCGGGAGGGAACAATGAGCAGTTCTTC. It is translated as CASSQSIAGGNNEQFF.

The rearrangement joins TRBV30 to TRBJ2-3, with D possibly matching TRBD2 (5 bases). CDR3 length: 14 amino acids. Germline V CDR1 and CDR2: GTSNPN, SVGIG (reference sequence). The V and J ends lost 2 bases and 0 bases respectively, with 9 bases between them. CDR3 region: CAWSSGVSTDTQYF. The CDR3 DNA follows: TGTGCCTGGAGTAGCGGCGTGAGCACAGATACGCAGTATTTT.

This clone turned up a few times. The chain links TRBV7-9 to TRBJ2-2; TRBD1 matches 8 bases. The germline V gene has CDR1 SEHNR and CDR2 FQNEAQ (reference sequence). V shed 7 bases, J shed 6 bases, and the junction held 7 bases outside the gene matches. The length of the CDR3 is 14 residues. CDR3 protein: CASTPDRDPGELFF. Written as DNA, the CDR3 is TGTGCCAGCACCCCGGACAGGGACCCCGGGGAGCTGTTTTTT.

The chain joins TRBV30 to TRBJ1-1; D is uncertain. Germline loops: CDR1 GTSNPN, CDR2 SVGIG (reference sequence). CDR3 size: 13 residues. With 1 base removed from V and 0 bases from J, the gap between germline ends came to 6 bases. The CDR3, as DNA: TGTGCCTGGAGTGCACAGCTGAACACTGAAGCTTTCTTT. Its translation is CAWSAQLNTEAFF. Variable domain in full (rest from reference TRBV30 and TRBJ1-1): SQTIHQWPATLVQPVGSPLSLECTVEGTSNPNLYWYRQAAGRGLQLLFYSVGIGQISSEVPQNLSASRPQDRQFILSSKKLLLSDSGFYLCAWSAQLNTEAFFGQGTRLTVV.

The V gene is TRBV10-3, the J gene TRBJ2-3, with 8 bases fitting TRBD2. V was clipped by 0 bases and J by 3 bases; unmatched bases: 8. The length of the CDR3 is 17 residues. Germline CDR1 is ENHRY and CDR2 is SYGVKD. CDR3 region: CAISESSERGRTDTQYF. The CDR3 DNA sequence: TGTGCCATCAGTGAGTCGAGTGAGCGGGGGCGGACAGATACGCAGTATTTT.

The chain has TRBV19 and TRBJ2-3; TRBD2 matches at 7 bases. Germline V gene data show CDR1 as LNHDA and CDR2 as SQIVND (reference sequence). V was clipped by 11 bases and J by 6 bases; unmatched bases: 5. This CDR3 has 11 amino acids. The DNA of the CDR3 is TGTGCCGCCGGGAGGTGGGATACGCAGTATTTT. This codes for CAAGRWDTQYF.

The J gene is TRBJ1-1, the V gene TRBV6-5; 8 nucleotides match TRBD1. V lost 2 bases and J lost 0; bases outside the gene matches: 2. The CDR3 consists of 15 residues. Germline V gene data show CDR1 as MNHEY and CDR2 as SVGAGI. The DNA of the CDR3 is TGTGCCAGCAGTTACCGGACAGGGCTGAACACTGAAGCTTTCTTT. Translating it yields CASSYRTGLNTEAFF.

The CDR3 protein is CASSSPGGPAGELFF. In DNA, the CDR3 is TGTGCCAGCAGCTCTCCCGGCGGGCCCGCCGGGGAGCTGTTTTTT. The chain recombines TRBV5-6 with TRBJ2-2; the D gene is possibly TRBD2 (5 bases). Germline-derived CDR1 and CDR2 are SGHDT and YYEEEE. V dropped 3 bases and J dropped 6 bases, with 15 bases sitting between them. This CDR3 contains 15 residues.

V is TRBV28 and J is TRBJ2-1, with 7 positions matching TRBD2. This CDR3 contains 14 residues. Unmatched junction bases numbered 9, after V lost 6 bases and J lost 7 bases. Germline values: CDR1 MDHEN, CDR2 SYDVKM. The CDR3 DNA reads as TGTGCCAGCAGCCAACACACGCGGGGGAATGAGCAGTTCTTC. Its protein product is CASSQHTRGNEQFF. Filled out from reference TRBV28 and TRBJ2-1, the complete variable domain reads DVKVTQSSRYLVKRTGEKVFLECVQDMDHENMFWYRQDPGLGLRLIYFSYDVKMKEKGDIPEGYSVSREKKERFSLILESASTNQTSMYLCASSQHTRGNEQFFGPGTRLTVL.

The rearrangement joins TRBV12-3 or TRBV12-4 to TRBJ2-2; D remains ambiguous. The CDR3 extends over 12 amino acids. V lost 10 bases and J 6 bases, leaving 12 bases between the germline ends. The CDR3 region has the DNA TGTGCCACCCTTGTCCGGGCCGGGGAGCTGTTTTTT. It encodes CATLVRAGELFF.

The chain combines TRBV10-1 with TRBJ2-7; D possibly corresponds to TRBD1 (7 bases). The V end lost 7 bases, the J end lost 3 bases, and 10 bases lay between the germline ends. CDR3 length: 12 residues. The germline CDR1 and CDR2 sequences are WNHNN and SYGVQD (reference sequence). The CDR3 DNA reads TGCGCCAGCACGGGGGACAGCTACGAGCAGTACTTC. This gives the protein CASTGDSYEQYF.

This sequence joins TRBV2 and TRBJ2-1; the match to TRBD1 covers 9 bases. This CDR3 has 12 amino acids. V gave up 6 bases and J gave up 14 bases; unmatched junction bases: 8. CDR1 is SNHLY and CDR2 is FYNNEI in the germline V gene. The DNA of the CDR3 is TGTGCCAGCAGCCCGATCAGGACAGGGGAGTTCTTC. It translates to CASSPIRTGEFF.

CDR3: CASSMSRGPVEQYF. CDR3 sequence (DNA): TGTGCCAGTAGTATGTCCAGGGGGCCAGTCGAGCAGTACTTC. The chain carries TRBV19 and TRBJ2-7, with TRBD1 identical over 8 bases. This CDR3 contains 14 residues. With 3 bases clipped from V and 6 bases from J, the junction kept 7 bases outside the gene matches. The germline V gene has CDR1 LNHDA and CDR2 SQIVND (reference sequence).

The rearrangement joins TRBV6-4 to TRBJ2-6; D is undetermined. This CDR3 has 15 residues. The V gene's germline CDR1 is MRHNA and CDR2 SNTAGT. Between the trimmed V and J ends, which lost 3 bases and 0 bases, there was a span of 6 bases. Written as DNA, the CDR3 is TGTGCCAGCAGTGATGGGCCCTCTGGGGCCAACGTCCTGACTTTC. It encodes CASSDGPSGANVLTF.

The chain carries TRBV6-5 and TRBJ1-2; 8 bases map to TRBD1. Per germline, CDR1 MNHEY and CDR2 SVGAGI. The CDR3 is 13 residues long. V shed 5 bases, J shed 8 bases, and the junction held 7 bases outside the gene matches. The CDR3 is CASSNDRGRGYTF. The CDR3 coding sequence is TGTGCCAGCAGTAACGACAGGGGACGAGGCTACACCTTC.

The gene calls are TRBV7-7 and TRBJ2-5; TRBD1 agrees at 11 bases. Trimming cost V 5 bases and J 4 bases; bases outside gene matches: 6. Looked up from germline, CDR1 is SSHAT and CDR2 is FNYEAQ (reference sequence). The CDR3 sequence is 15 residues long. CDR3 in DNA: TGTGCCAGCAGCCACAAGGGACAGGGGGGAGAGACCCAGTACTTC. Residues: CASSHKGQGGETQYF.

The chain employs TRBV4-2 and TRBJ2-3, with D tentatively TRBD2 (5 bases). From germline, CDR1 is LGHNA and CDR2 YNFKEQ. The ends were cut back, 4 bases at V and 6 bases at J, with 8 bases in the middle. CDR3 length equals 12 residues. This CDR3 reads CASSPRGDTQYF. DNA for the CDR3: TGTGCCAGCAGCCCCCGCGGGGATACGCAGTATTTT.

J is TRBJ2-7 and V is TRBV7-7; the match to TRBD2 covers 7 bases. This CDR3 has 15 amino acids. The germline gives CDR1 SSHAT, CDR2 FNYEAQ (reference sequence). Germline trimming cut 1 base from V and 4 bases from J; bases unmatched to any gene: 7. CDR3 sequence (DNA): TGTGCCAGCAGCTTAGATGGCGGGGGTTTGTACGAGCAGTACTTC. Translation: CASSLDGGGLYEQYF.

V is TRBV19 and J is TRBJ2-1; D is perhaps TRBD1 (6 bases). CDR3 length: 14 amino acids. The V end was cut by 2 bases, the J end by 3 bases, with 8 bases between. Germline V lookup: CDR1 LNHDA, CDR2 SQIVND (reference sequence). The CDR3 DNA follows: TGTGCCAGTAGTATATCAGGGGACTACAATGAGCAGTTCTTC. The encoded protein is CASSISGDYNEQFF.

This chain connects TRBV11-2 to TRBJ1-1, with no clear D. The CDR3 length is 13 residues. V lost 1 base, J lost 2 bases, and 5 bases lay in between. CDR1 and CDR2 from the germline V gene are SGHAT and FQNNGV. The CDR3 loop reads CASSLAGNTEAFF. CDR3 in DNA: TGTGCCAGCAGCTTAGCAGGAAACACTGAAGCTTTCTTT.

This clone was observed a single time. This chain uses TRBV7-2 with TRBJ2-4, with 10 nucleotides matching TRBD2. This CDR3 has 15 residues. Trimming removed 2 bases from V and 5 bases from J; junction bases left unmatched: 3. Germline CDR1 and CDR2: SGHTA and FQGNSA. The CDR3 DNA sequence: TGTGCCAGCAGCTTAAGCGGGAGGGCAGAAAACATTCAGTACTTC. This gives the protein CASSLSGRAENIQYF.

V usage is TRBV19 and J usage is TRBJ2-1; TRBD1 agrees at 10 bases. This CDR3 has 15 residues. Germline V gene data show CDR1 as LNHDA and CDR2 as SQIVND (reference sequence). J lost 7 bases, V lost 3 bases, and 6 bases had no gene match. In nucleotides, the CDR3 is TGTGCCAGTAGTATCGACAGGGGGCCCGGGAATGAGCAGTTCTTC. Translation: CASSIDRGPGNEQFF.

The chain combines TRBV9 with TRBJ1-3; 10 positions agree with TRBD1. The germline V gene has CDR1 SGDLS and CDR2 YYNGEE. J lost 3 bases, V lost 3 bases, and 12 bases had no gene match. The CDR3 has 18 amino acids. CDR3 in amino acids: CASSGGTGDPRGGNTIYF. CDR3 sequence (DNA): TGTGCCAGCAGCGGGGGGACAGGGGACCCGAGGGGTGGAAACACCATATATTTT.

The CDR3 DNA reads TGTGCCAGCAGCTTAGGGGCAGGGAACTATGGCTACACCTTC. Protein: CASSLGAGNYGYTF. The rearrangement links TRBV7-9 to TRBJ1-2, with D possibly TRBD1 on 5 matching bases. Germline V gene sequence: CDR1 SEHNR, CDR2 FQNEAQ (reference sequence). Trimming left V 1 base short and J 2 bases short, with 8 bases between. This CDR3 is built from 14 residues.